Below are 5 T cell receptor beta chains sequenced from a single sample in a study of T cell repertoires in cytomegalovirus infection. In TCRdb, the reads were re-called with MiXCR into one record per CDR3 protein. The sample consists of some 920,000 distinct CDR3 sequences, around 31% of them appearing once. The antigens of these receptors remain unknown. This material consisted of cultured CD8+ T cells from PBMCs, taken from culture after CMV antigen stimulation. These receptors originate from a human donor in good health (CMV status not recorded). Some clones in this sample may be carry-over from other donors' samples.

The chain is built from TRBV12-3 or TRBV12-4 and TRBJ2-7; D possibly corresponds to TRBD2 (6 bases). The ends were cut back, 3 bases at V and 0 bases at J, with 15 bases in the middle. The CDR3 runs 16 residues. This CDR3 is CASSFGTSKSSYEQYF. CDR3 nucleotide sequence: TGTGCCAGCAGTTTTGGGACTTCCAAGAGCTCCTACGAGCAGTACTTC.

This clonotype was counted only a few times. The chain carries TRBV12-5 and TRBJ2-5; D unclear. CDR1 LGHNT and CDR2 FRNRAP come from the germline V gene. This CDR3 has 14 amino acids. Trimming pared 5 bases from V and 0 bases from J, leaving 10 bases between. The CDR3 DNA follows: TGTGCTAGTGGTCCGGACGGGTACCAAGAGACCCAGTACTTC. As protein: CASGPDGYQETQYF.

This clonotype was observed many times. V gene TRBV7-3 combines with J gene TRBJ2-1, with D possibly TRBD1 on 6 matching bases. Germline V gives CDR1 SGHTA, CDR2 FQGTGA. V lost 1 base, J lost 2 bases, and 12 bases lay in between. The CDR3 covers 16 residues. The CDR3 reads CASSLKSGGPYNEQFF. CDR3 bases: TGTGCCAGCAGCTTAAAATCTGGGGGCCCCTACAATGAGCAGTTCTTC.

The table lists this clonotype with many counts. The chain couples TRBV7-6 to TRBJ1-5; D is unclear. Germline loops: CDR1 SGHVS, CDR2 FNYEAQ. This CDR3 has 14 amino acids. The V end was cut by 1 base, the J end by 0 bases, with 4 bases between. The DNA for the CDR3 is TGTGCCAGCAGCTTAGATATTAGCAATCAGCCCCAGCATTTT. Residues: CASSLDISNQPQHF.

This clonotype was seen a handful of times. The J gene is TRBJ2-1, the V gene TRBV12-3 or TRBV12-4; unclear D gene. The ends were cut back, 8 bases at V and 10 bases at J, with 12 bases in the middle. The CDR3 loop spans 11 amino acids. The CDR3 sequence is CASLSRSEQFF. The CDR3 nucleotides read TGTGCCAGCCTGTCGAGGTCGGAGCAGTTCTTC.